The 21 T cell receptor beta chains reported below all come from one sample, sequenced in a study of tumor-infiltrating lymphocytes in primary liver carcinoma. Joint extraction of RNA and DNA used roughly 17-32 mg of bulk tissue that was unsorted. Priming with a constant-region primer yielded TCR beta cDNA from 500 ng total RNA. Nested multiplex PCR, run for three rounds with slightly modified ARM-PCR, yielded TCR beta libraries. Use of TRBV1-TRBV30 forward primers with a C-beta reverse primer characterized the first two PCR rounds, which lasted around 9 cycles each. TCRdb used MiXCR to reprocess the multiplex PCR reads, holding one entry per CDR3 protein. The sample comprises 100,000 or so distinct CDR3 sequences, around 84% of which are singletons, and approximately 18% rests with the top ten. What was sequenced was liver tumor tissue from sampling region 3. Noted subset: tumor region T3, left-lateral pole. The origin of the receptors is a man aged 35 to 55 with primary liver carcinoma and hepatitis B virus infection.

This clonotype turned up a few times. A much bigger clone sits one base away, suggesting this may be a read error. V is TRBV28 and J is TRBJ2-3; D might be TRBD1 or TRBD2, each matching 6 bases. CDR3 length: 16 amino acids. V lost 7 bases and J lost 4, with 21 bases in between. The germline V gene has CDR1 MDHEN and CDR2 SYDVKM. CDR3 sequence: CASIWGAPSGSDTQYF. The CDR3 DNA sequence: TGTGCCAGCATCTGGGGGGCTCCGAGCGGTTCAGATACGCAGTATTTT.

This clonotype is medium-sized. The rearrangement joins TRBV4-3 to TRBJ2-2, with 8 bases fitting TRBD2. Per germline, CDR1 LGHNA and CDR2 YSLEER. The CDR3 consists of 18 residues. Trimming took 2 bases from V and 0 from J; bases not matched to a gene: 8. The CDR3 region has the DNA TGCGCCAGCAGCCAAACCACTAGCGGACATACGAACACCGGGGAGCTGTTTTTT. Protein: CASSQTTSGHTNTGELFF.

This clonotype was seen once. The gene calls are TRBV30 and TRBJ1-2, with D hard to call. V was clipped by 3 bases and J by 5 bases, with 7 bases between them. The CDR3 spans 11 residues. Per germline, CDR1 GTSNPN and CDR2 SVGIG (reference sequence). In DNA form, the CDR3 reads TGTGCCTGGAGGAGCGTGTATGGCTACACCTTC. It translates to CAWRSVYGYTF. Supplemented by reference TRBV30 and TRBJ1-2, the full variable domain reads SQTIHQWPATLVQPVGSPLSLECTVEGTSNPNLYWYRQAAGRGLQLLFYSVGIGQISSEVPQNLSASRPQDRQFILSSKKLLLSDSGFYLCAWRSVYGYTFGSGTRLTVV.

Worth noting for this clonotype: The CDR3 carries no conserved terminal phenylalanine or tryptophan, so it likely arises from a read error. The CDR3 coding sequence is TGTGCCAGTAGTTACTCGACGGAGGAGTGGGATAGCAATCAGCCCCAGCATCTT. Protein product: CASSYSTEEWDSNQPQHL. The gene calls are TRBV6-2 or TRBV6-3 and TRBJ1-5; D not certain. Germline CDR1 and CDR2: MNHEY and SVGEGT. The CDR3 extends over 18 amino acids.

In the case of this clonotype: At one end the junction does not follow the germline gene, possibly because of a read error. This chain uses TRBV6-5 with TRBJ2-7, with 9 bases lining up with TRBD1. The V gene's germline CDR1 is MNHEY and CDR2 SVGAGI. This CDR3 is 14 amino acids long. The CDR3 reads CAGSVGTGPSEQYF. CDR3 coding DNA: TGTGCCGGCAGTGTCGGGACAGGGCCCTCCGAGCAGTACTTC.

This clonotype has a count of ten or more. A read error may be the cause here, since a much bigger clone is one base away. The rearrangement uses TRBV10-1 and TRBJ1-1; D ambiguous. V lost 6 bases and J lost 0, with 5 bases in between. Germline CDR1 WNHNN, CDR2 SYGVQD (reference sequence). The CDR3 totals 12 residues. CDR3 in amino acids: CASREMNTEAFF. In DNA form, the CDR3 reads TGCGCCAGCAGAGAGATGAACACTGAAGCTTTCTTT.

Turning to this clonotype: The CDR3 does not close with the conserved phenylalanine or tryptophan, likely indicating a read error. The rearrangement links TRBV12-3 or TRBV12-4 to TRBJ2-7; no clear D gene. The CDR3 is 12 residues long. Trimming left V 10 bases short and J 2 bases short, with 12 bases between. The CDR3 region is CATSNRPYEQYL. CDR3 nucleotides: TGTGCCACCTCAAACAGACCCTACGAGCAGTACCTC.

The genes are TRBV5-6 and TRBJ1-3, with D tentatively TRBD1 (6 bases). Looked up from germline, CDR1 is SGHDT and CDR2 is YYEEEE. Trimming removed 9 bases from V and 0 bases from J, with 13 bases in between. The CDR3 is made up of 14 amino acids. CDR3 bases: TGTGCCATCAGGCCGGACAGCTCTGGAAACACCATATATTTT. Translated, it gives CAIRPDSSGNTIYF.

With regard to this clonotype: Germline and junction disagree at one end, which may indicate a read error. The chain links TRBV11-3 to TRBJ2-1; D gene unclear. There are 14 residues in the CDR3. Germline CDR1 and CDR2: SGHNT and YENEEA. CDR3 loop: CASSLGAPNNEKFF. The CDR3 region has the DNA TGTGCCAGCAGCTTAGGCGCCCCGAACAATGAGAAGTTCTTC.

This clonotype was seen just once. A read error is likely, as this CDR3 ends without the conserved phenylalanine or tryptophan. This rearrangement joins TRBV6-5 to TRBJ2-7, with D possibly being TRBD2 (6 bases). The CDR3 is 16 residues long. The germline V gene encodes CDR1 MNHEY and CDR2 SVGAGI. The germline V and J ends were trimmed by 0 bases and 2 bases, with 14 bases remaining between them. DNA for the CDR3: TGTGCCAGCAGTTACTCCCTAGGAGGGGAGGCCTACGAGCAGTACTCC. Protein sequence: CASSYSLGGEAYEQYS.

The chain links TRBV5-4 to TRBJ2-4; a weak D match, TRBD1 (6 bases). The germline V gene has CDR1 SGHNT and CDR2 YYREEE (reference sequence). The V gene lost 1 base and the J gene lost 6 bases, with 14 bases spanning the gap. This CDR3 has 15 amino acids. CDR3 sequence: CASSLKGDRRNIQYF. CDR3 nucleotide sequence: TGTGCCAGCAGCTTGAAAGGAGACAGGAGAAACATTCAGTACTTC.

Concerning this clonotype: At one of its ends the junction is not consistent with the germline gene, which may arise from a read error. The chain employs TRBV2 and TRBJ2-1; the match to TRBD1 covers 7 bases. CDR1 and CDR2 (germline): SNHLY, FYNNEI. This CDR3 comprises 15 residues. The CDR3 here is CASSAGGQGGDEQLF. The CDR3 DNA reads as TGTGCCAGCAGCGCAGGGGGTCAGGGTGGGGATGAGCAGCTCTTC.

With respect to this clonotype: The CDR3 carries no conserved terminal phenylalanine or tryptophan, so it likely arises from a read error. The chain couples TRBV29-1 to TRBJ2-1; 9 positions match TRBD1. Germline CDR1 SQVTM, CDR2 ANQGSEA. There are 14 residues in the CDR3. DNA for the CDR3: TGCGGCGTTCTCCGGACAGGGGTGAAGGGTGAGCAGTTCATC. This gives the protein CGVLRTGVKGEQFI.

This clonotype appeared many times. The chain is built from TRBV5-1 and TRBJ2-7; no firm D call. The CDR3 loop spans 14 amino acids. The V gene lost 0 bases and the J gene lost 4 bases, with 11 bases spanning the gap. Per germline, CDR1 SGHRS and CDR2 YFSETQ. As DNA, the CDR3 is TGCGCCAGCAGCTTGGATTGGGTGGGGTACGAGCAGTACTTC. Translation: CASSLDWVGYEQYF.

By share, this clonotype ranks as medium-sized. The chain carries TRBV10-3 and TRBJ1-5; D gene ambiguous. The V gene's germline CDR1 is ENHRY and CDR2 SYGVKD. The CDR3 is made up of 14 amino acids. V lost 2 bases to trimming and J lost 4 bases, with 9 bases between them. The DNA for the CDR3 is TGTGCCATCAGTGAGCGGGGAGCGAATCAGCCCCAGCATTTT. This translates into CAISERGANQPQHF.

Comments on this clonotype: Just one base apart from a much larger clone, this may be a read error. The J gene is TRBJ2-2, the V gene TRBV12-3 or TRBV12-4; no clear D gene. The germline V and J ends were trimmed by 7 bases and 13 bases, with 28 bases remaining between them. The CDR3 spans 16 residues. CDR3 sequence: CASTPPLGSVTRVLFF. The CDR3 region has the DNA TGTGCCAGCACCCCACCCCTAGGCTCGGTCACCCGGGTGCTGTTTTTT.

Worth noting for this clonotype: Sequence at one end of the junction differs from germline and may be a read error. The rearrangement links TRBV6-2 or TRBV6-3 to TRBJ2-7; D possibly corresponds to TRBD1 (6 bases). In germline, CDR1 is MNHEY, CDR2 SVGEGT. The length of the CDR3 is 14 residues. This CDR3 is CASSLRDMGHEQYF. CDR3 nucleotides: TGTGCCAGCAGCCTCCGGGACATGGGCCACGAGCAGTACTTT.

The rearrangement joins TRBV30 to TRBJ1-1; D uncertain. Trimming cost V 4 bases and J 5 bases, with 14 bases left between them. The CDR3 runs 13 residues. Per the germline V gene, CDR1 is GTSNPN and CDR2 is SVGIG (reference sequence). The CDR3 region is CAWKFVMITEAFF. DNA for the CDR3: TGTGCCTGGAAATTCGTCATGATTACTGAAGCTTTCTTT. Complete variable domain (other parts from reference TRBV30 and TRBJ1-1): SQTIHQWPATLVQPVGSPLSLECTVEGTSNPNLYWYRQAAGRGLQLLFYSVGIGQISSEVPQNLSASRPQDRQFILSSKKLLLSDSGFYLCAWKFVMITEAFFGQGTRLTVV.

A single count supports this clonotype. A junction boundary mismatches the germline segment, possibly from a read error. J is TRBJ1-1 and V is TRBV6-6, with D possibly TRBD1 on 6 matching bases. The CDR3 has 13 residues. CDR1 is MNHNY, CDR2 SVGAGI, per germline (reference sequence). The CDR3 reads CGSSIGGTTEAFF. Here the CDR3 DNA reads TGTGGCAGCAGCATAGGGGGAACTACTGAAGCTTTCTTT.

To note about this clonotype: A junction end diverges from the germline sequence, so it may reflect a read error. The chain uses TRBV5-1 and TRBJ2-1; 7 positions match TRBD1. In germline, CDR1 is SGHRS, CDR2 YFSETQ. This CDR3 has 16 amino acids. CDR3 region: CASISDRAISYNEQLF. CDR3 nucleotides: TGCGCCAGCATTTCAGACAGGGCAATCTCCTACAATGAGCAGCTCTTC.

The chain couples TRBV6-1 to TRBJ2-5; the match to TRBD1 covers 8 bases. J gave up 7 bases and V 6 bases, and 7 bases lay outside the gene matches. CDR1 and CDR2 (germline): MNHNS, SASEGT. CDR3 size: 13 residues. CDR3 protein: CASRGQGAVTQYF. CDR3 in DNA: TGTGCCAGCAGAGGCCAGGGGGCGGTGACCCAGTACTTC.